Presented here are 4 T cell receptor beta chains from one specimen sequenced in a study of T cells in Graves' hyperthyroidism and ophthalmopathy. It was RNA transcripts that yielded the amplified TCR beta CDR3 regions. The HTBI primer set was used in a first-round RT-PCR of the TCR CDR3. TCRdb itself ran the multiplex PCR reads through MiXCR, one entry per CDR3 protein. The table shows approximately 400,000 distinct CDR3 sequences, with 15% to 19% occurring only once. Sequenced: blood. The receptors here all came from a woman in her late teens or twenties with Graves' hyperthyroidism.

This clonotype came up many times. CDR3 sequence (DNA): TGTGCCAGCAGCGCCTCAGGGGGCGCCCAGCCCCAGCATTTT. It translates to CASSASGGAQPQHF. J is TRBJ1-5 and V is TRBV9, with 8 positions matching TRBD1. This CDR3 is 14 amino acids long. With 3 bases clipped from V and 7 bases from J, the junction kept 6 bases outside the gene matches. CDR1 and CDR2 (germline): SGDLS, YYNGEE.

This clonotype was found many times. V and J are TRBV19 and TRBJ2-3; 8 bases line up with TRBD2. The CDR3 covers 14 residues. Germline V lookup: CDR1 LNHDA, CDR2 SQIVND (reference sequence). Trimming cost V 8 bases and J 3 bases; bases outside gene matches: 7. This CDR3 is CASSGGAVTDTQYF. The CDR3 DNA follows: TGTGCCAGTTCGGGGGGGGCGGTAACAGATACGCAGTATTTT. The variable domain in full, with the rest retrieved from reference TRBV19 and TRBJ2-3, is DGGITQSPKYLFRKEGQNVTLSCEQNLNHDAMYWYRQDPGQGLRLIYYSQIVNDFQKGDIAEGYSVSREKKESFPLTVTSAQKNPTAFYLCASSGGAVTDTQYFGPGTRLTVL.

This clonotype was observed at least ten times. V and J are TRBV11-2 and TRBJ2-7; D is perhaps TRBD2 (5 bases). CDR3 length equals 12 residues. The germline gives CDR1 SGHAT, CDR2 FQNNGV. The V end was cut by 5 bases, the J end by 9 bases, with 14 bases between. The CDR3 loop reads CASSRIAPVQYF. In DNA, the CDR3 is TGTGCCAGCAGCCGGATAGCGCCTGTGCAGTACTTC.

The chain links TRBV28 to TRBJ1-5, with D unclear. V lost 6 bases and J 12 bases, leaving 6 bases between the germline ends. The CDR3 length is 9 residues. The V gene's germline CDR1 is MDHEN and CDR2 SYDVKM. The CDR3 region is CASSLGQHF. The DNA of the CDR3 is TGTGCCAGCAGCTTGGGCCAGCATTTT.